This entry describes one T cell receptor beta chain. Here immunoSEQ multiplex PCR was the method, and the copy in TCRdb shows in-frame clones only, minus some. The sample contains 150,000 to 200,000 clones, about 86% of which appear only once. Followed longitudinally, the Seattle patients had been enrolled during active infection. Germline values: CDR1 SNHLY, CDR2 FYNNEI. V shed 7 bases, J shed 5 bases, and the junction held 8 bases outside the gene matches. The CDR3 runs 15 residues. The data were taken from a study of blood T cell repertoires in COVID-19. Sequencing was done on a sample of peripheral blood. The receptor was isolated from an older woman with COVID-19, enrolled during active disease. This chain uses TRBV2 with TRBJ1-6; 7 bases agree with TRBD1. For the CDR3, the DNA is TGTGCCAGCAATGAGGGGACAGTAGATAATTCACCCCTCCACTTT. This encodes CASNEGTVDNSPLHF. Complete variable domain (other parts from reference TRBV2 and TRBJ1-6): EPEVTQTPSHQVTQMGQEVILRCVPISNHLYFYWYRQILGQKVEFLVSFYNNEISEKSEIFDDQFSVERPDGSNFTLKIRSTKLEDSAMYFCASNEGTVDNSPLHFGNGTRLTVT.